This is a list of T cell receptor beta chains from one sample in a study of T cell responses to AZD1222 COVID-19 vaccine. Using immunoSEQ multiplex PCR, the repertoire was profiled, and TCRdb retains in-frame clones only, with some absent. The sample shows about 140,000 clones, more than 90% of them seen only once. Sequenced material: peripheral blood, taken on day 0 of AZD1222 vaccination. The receptors were sampled from an adult in good health. Both conserved end residues are part of each CDR3. Each record gives: V gene, CDR3 protein.

V gene: TRBV10-3; CDR3 protein: CAITQWGLAGAGELFF
V gene: TRBV6-1; CDR3 protein: CASSEMGQAFKPQHF
V gene: TRBV5-1; CDR3 protein: CASSFWESSTDTQYF
V gene: TRBV11-1; CDR3 protein: CASSLIVGNYGYTF
V gene: TRBV15; CDR3 protein: CATSRGGHRRDEQFF
V gene: TRBV2; CDR3 protein: CASSGLGGETGELFF
V gene: TRBV19; CDR3 protein: CASSMGFISGNTIYF
V gene: TRBV6-5; CDR3 protein: CASSVKSRWSQHF
V gene: TRBV30; CDR3 protein: CAWIRGNTEAFF
V gene: TRBV5-1; CDR3 protein: CASSFPGTGLSEQYF
V gene: TRBV19; CDR3 protein: CASSESGLPWSLHF
V gene: TRBV7-3; CDR3 protein: CASRGDRSGTGTIYNEQFF
V gene: TRBV5-4; CDR3 protein: CASSSGQGYSNQPQHF
V gene: TRBV18; CDR3 protein: CASSPPGARSGNTIYF
V gene: TRBV11-3; CDR3 protein: CASSSRDRGRLNTEAFF
V gene: TRBV28; CDR3 protein: CASSLNTNLEQFF
V gene: TRBV11-2; CDR3 protein: CASSLAYRNYEQYF
V gene: TRBV9; CDR3 protein: CASSRGLADSYNEQFF
V gene: TRBV5-1; CDR3 protein: CASSLVPGGIQPQHF
V gene: TRBV2; CDR3 protein: CASSEAPRGGAYGYTF
V gene: TRBV25-1; CDR3 protein: CARRAGTGSKFYNSPLHF
V gene: TRBV28; CDR3 protein: CASSGGSYGYTF
V gene: TRBV6-5; CDR3 protein: CATWDRRNSPLHF
V gene: TRBV6-1; CDR3 protein: CASSEENGEYYNEQFF
V gene: TRBV28; CDR3 protein: CASSPGAAGNQPQHF
V gene: TRBV27; CDR3 protein: CASSLAYWDEQFF
V gene: TRBV7-9; CDR3 protein: CASSPRDLSYNEQFF
V gene: TRBV5-6; CDR3 protein: CASSLSRAGDIQYF
V gene: TRBV5-1; CDR3 protein: CASSGTAGHYNEQFF
V gene: TRBV20-1; CDR3 protein: CSASERRVNTEAFF
V gene: TRBV19; CDR3 protein: CASSLRGFGTEGPQHF
V gene: TRBV25-1; CDR3 protein: CASSDVGAGDEQYF
V gene: TRBV30; CDR3 protein: CAWSVGLTMDQPQHF
V gene: TRBV27; CDR3 protein: CASARTGRPHTEQFF
V gene: TRBV5-1; CDR3 protein: CASSLASGETYNEQFF
V gene: TRBV2; CDR3 protein: CASSETSIDTQYF
V gene: TRBV5-4; CDR3 protein: CASSLPGVNYGYTF
V gene: TRBV7-8; CDR3 protein: CASSLDRDGVYGQYF
V gene: TRBV9; CDR3 protein: CASRNLRARGPSYEQYF
V gene: TRBV7-3; CDR3 protein: CASSLMGGRAYNEQFF
V gene: TRBV5-1; CDR3 protein: CASSLGGRRTTKFEQFF
V gene: TRBV6-2/TRBV6-3; CDR3 protein: CASSPREFGGYTF
V gene: TRBV7-9; CDR3 protein: CASSKTGTEYSNQPQHF
V gene: TRBV5-1; CDR3 protein: CASSLARDYGYTF
V gene: TRBV5-1; CDR3 protein: CASSLGTGTGVNQPQHF